This TCR beta chain was captured in a study of blood T cell repertoires in COVID-19. V dropped 4 bases and J dropped 9; count of bases not matched to a gene: 5. Germline assignment: CDR1 SGHRS and CDR2 YFSETQ. This CDR3 has 13 amino acids. As handled by the study authors: How many nucleated cells were present was estimated from reference gene primer amplification. The data were produced by immunoSEQ multiplex PCR, yet TCRdb's version contains in-frame clones alone and is incomplete. The V and J calls and clone size were taken over from that table, and D and trimming were inferred from the DNA. The repertoire includes approximately 260,000 clones, roughly nine tenths of them detected once, and 3.5% to 4% sits in the top ten.

The receptor was isolated from a man aged 18 to 29 with active or convalescent COVID-19. The chain links TRBV5-1 to TRBJ1-4; 8 positions match TRBD1. The sequencing input was peripheral blood. CDR3 region: CASSTGQGQKLFF. The DNA of the CDR3 is TGCGCCAGCAGCACCGGACAGGGTCAAAAACTGTTTTTT. The whole variable domain, remainder taken from reference TRBV5-1 and TRBJ1-4, is KAGVTQTPRYLIKTRGQQVTLSCSPISGHRSVSWYQQTPGQGLQFLFEYFSETQRNKGNFPGRFSGRQFSNSRSEMNVSTLELGDSALYLCASSTGQGQKLFFGSGTQLSVL.